Listed here are 5 T cell receptor beta chains from one sample, sequenced in a study of shared clonotypes between healthy human individuals. Sequencing was performed with immunoSEQ multiplex PCR; in TCRdb, only in-frame clones are kept and a portion is missing. The data show some 1.5 million clones, with about 98% seen just once and about 0.4% held by the top ten. Input material: naive CD4+ T cells sorted from blood. Noted subset: CD45RA+ positively selected. Receptors originate from a man under 40 in good health.

The chain is built from TRBV6-6 and TRBJ2-2; D perhaps matches TRBD1 (6 bases). The CDR3 is made up of 14 amino acids. Germline CDR1 reads MNHNY; CDR2 reads SVGAGI (reference sequence). V shed 6 bases and J shed 7 bases, with 15 bases lying between them. The CDR3 DNA is TGTGCCAGCAGCCATCAGGGGAACGGCGGGGAGCTGTTTTTT. Translation: CASSHQGNGGELFF.

V is TRBV30 and J is TRBJ1-5, with D possibly being TRBD1 (6 bases). Germline loops: CDR1 GTSNPN, CDR2 SVGIG (reference sequence). The V end was cut by 2 bases, the J end by 7 bases, with 12 bases between. The CDR3 runs 13 residues. The CDR3, as DNA: TGTGCCTGGAGTAAAGGACAGACCCAGCCCCAGCATTTT. Translating it yields CAWSKGQTQPQHF.

The CDR3, as DNA: TGTGCCAGCAGTGAAGCGACAGGGAACTATGGCTACACCTTC. Translation gives CASSEATGNYGYTF. The chain is built from TRBV6-1 and TRBJ1-2; TRBD1 matches at 7 bases. Looked up from germline, CDR1 is MNHNS and CDR2 is SASEGT. J gave up 2 bases and V 0 bases, and 0 bases lay outside the gene matches. This CDR3 is 14 amino acids long.

CDR3: CAITSKGDYGYTF. The CDR3, as DNA: TGTGCCATCACAAGTAAAGGGGACTATGGCTACACCTTC. V usage is TRBV10-3 and J usage is TRBJ1-2, with a weak D call TRBD1 (5 bases). Germline V CDR1 and CDR2: ENHRY, SYGVKD. CDR3 size: 13 residues. Trimming left V 7 bases short and J 3 bases short, with 12 bases between.

This clone was picked up one time. This chain joins TRBV28 and TRBJ1-5, with D uncertain. Per the germline V gene, CDR1 is MDHEN and CDR2 is SYDVKM. The V gene lost 4 bases and the J gene lost 7 bases, with 20 bases spanning the gap. The CDR3 length is 16 residues. The CDR3 bases are TGTGCCAGCAGTTACCGATCCGTGGAGGGAAGGCAGCCCCAGCATTTT. This gives the protein CASSYRSVEGRQPQHF.